This T cell receptor beta chain came from a study of T-cell memory formation after mild COVID-19. In this sample, this clonotype turned up a few times. Using its own MiXCR run on the 5' RACE reads, TCRdb lists one record per CDR3 protein. The sample holds hundreds of thousands of distinct CDR3 sequences, roughly 20% seen once. Germline values: CDR1 MGHRA, CDR2 YSYEKL. The trim removed 1 base at V and 6 bases at J, leaving 12 bases unmatched. This CDR3 has 17 amino acids. The rearrangement uses TRBV4-1 and TRBJ2-5, with 9 bases fitting TRBD2. The receptor was isolated from an adult woman who had mild COVID-19 (a few samples of this study predate the infection). Cell type and time point are not known. The sample was PBMCs or a T cell subset sorted from them (not recorded which). The CDR3 DNA is TGCGCCAGCAGCCAAGCGGTCGCTAGCGGGGAGACCAAGACCCAGTACTTC. The encoded protein is CASSQAVASGETKTQYF.